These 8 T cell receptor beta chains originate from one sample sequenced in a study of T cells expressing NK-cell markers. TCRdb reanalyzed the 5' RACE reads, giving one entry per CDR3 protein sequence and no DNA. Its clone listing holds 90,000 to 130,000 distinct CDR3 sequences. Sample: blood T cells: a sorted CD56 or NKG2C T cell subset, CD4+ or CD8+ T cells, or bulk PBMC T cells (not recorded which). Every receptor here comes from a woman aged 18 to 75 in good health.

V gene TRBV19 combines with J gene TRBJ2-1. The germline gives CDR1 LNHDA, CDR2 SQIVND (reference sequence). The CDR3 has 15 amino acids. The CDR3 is CASSIGAGVLNEQFF.

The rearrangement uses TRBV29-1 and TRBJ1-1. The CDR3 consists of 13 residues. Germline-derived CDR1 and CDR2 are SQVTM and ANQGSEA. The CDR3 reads CSVSNSGNTEAFF.

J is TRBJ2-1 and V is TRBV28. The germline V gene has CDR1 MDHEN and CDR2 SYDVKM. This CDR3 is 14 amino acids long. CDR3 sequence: CASSWSRSINEQFF. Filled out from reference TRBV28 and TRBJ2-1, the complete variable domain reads DVKVTQSSRYLVKRTGEKVFLECVQDMDHENMFWYRQDPGLGLRLIYFSYDVKMKEKGDIPEGYSVSREKKERFSLILESASTNQTSMYLCASSWSRSINEQFFGPGTRLTVL.

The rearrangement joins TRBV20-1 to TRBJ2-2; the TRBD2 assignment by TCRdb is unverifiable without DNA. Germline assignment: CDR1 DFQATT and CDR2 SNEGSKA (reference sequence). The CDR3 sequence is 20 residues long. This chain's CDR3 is CSAREWTSGRRASVAGELFF.

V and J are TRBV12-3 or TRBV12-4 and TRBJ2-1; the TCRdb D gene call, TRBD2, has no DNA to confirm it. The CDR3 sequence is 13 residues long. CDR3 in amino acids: CAVGGGRDDEQFF.

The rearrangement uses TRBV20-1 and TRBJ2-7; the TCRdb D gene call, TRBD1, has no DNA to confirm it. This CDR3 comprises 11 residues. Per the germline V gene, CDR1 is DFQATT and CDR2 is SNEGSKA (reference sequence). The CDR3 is CRGGQGYEQYF.

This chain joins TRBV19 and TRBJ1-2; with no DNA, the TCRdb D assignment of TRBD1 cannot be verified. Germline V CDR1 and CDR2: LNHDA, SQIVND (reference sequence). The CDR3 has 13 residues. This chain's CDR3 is CATGWGIDYGYTF.

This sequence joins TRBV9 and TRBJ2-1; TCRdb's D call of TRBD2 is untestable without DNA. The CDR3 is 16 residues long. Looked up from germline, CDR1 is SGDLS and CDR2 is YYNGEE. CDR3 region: CASSVDGRGGYNEQFF.